This T cell receptor beta chain appears in the sequencing data of a study of shared clonotypes between healthy human individuals. Study-wide results and limits: Larger richness was generally estimated for naive than memory subsets.

Profiling relied on immunoSEQ multiplex PCR, and the TCRdb table lists in-frame clones only, not all of them. The table shows about 2 million clones, with about 95% occurring only once. As for this clone: What it binds is unknown.

After removal of 8 bases from V and 4 bases from J, the junction contained 5 bases not matched to a gene. There are 13 residues in the CDR3. Per germline, CDR1 SGHAT and CDR2 FQNNGV. Sequenced input: naive CD4+ T cells sorted from blood. As for subset: CD45RA+ positively selected. The receptor was derived from a man aged 18 to 30 in good health. The rearrangement links TRBV11-2 to TRBJ2-1; the match to TRBD2 covers 7 bases. The CDR3 loop reads CASERDSYNEQFF. DNA for the CDR3: TGTGCCAGCGAGCGGGACTCATACAATGAGCAGTTCTTC.